This passage covers 20 T cell receptor beta chains from one sample sequenced in a study of early T cells in non-severe SARS-CoV-2 infection. A single record per CDR3 protein comes from TCRdb applying MiXCR to the 5' RACE reads. There are tens of thousands of distinct CDR3 sequences in the sample; about 12% occur only once, and over 6.5% lies in the top ten. The sequenced sample consisted of whole blood. Source of these receptors: an adult who was a healthcare worker with PCR-confirmed SARS-CoV-2 infection or an uninfected control (not recorded which).

This clonotype was observed a few times. The CDR3 sequence is CASANYRGNSPLHF. The CDR3, as DNA: TGTGCCAGCGCAAATTACAGGGGGAATTCACCCCTCCACTTT. The chain recombines TRBV12-3 or TRBV12-4 with TRBJ1-6, with 8 positions matching TRBD1. There are 14 residues in the CDR3. V gave up 8 bases and J gave up 7 bases; unmatched junction bases: 7.

In its sample, this clonotype was seen a few times. The rearrangement links TRBV27 to TRBJ1-1, with a tentative D call TRBD1 (5 bases). V gave up 9 bases and J gave up 0 bases, with 20 bases separating them. This CDR3 is 16 amino acids long. Germline V gene data show CDR1 as MNHEY and CDR2 as SMNVEV (reference sequence). CDR3 DNA sequence: TGTGCCAGGCCAACACAGGATGCTAAAATGAACACTGAAGCTTTCTTT. It codes for CARPTQDAKMNTEAFF.

This clonotype was observed a handful of times. The chain carries TRBV20-1 and TRBJ1-1, with a tentative D call TRBD1 (5 bases). The CDR3 extends over 14 amino acids. The germline V and J ends were trimmed by 6 bases and 0 bases, with 14 bases remaining between them. CDR1 is DFQATT and CDR2 is SNEGSKA in the germline V gene (reference sequence). The CDR3 spells CSAPFGGLNTEAFF. CDR3 nucleotides: TGCAGTGCCCCATTCGGGGGACTGAACACTGAAGCTTTCTTT.

This clonotype was seen many times. The chain recombines TRBV12-3 or TRBV12-4 with TRBJ2-3; D not resolved. The CDR3 totals 13 residues. The V end lost 3 bases, the J end lost 6 bases, and 10 bases lay between the germline ends. The CDR3 DNA is TGTGCCAGCAGTTTGACGCCGAGGGATACGCAGTATTTT. Protein: CASSLTPRDTQYF.

This clonotype was counted between two and nine times. The V gene is TRBV5-5, the J gene TRBJ2-2; D gene unclear. The CDR3 totals 15 residues. The germline gives CDR1 SGHKS, CDR2 YYEKEE (reference sequence). With 0 bases removed from V and 3 bases from J, the gap between germline ends came to 9 bases. Here the CDR3 DNA reads TGTGCCAGCAGCTTGGGTGGCGGTTACACCGGGGAGCTGTTTTTT. Translating gives CASSLGGGYTGELFF.

This clonotype was seen at least ten times. CDR3 DNA sequence: TGCGCCAGCAGCTGGACGGGCCAGGTGACTTCCCTGAACACTGAAGCTTTCTTT. Translation gives CASSWTGQVTSLNTEAFF. The chain is built from TRBV5-1 and TRBJ1-1, with D unresolved. Germline-derived CDR1 and CDR2 are SGHRS and YFSETQ. There are 18 residues in the CDR3. Trimming took off 3 bases at V and 0 bases at J, with 21 bases between the two ends.

At least ten counts were recorded for this clonotype. V is TRBV20-1 and J is TRBJ1-5, with D maybe TRBD1 (5 bases). CDR1 and CDR2 from the germline V gene are DFQATT and SNEGSKA (reference sequence). V gave up 0 bases and J gave up 0 bases, with 9 bases separating them. The CDR3 is 15 amino acids. The CDR3 sequence: CSAREAGLSNQPQHF. The CDR3 coding sequence is TGCAGTGCTAGAGAGGCAGGGCTTAGCAATCAGCCCCAGCATTTT.

The chain joins TRBV5-6 to TRBJ2-5; 13 nucleotides line up with TRBD2. The CDR3 spans 15 residues. Germline V gives CDR1 SGHDT, CDR2 YYEEEE. The junction had 0 bases not matched to a gene; V was cut back by 0 bases and J by 4 bases. The CDR3, as DNA: TGTGCCAGCAGCTTGGGGACTAGCGGGAGAGAGACCCAGTACTTC. It specifies CASSLGTSGRETQYF.

Ten or more counts support this clonotype. The V call is TRBV29-1, the J call TRBJ1-2; no definite D call. Germline V gives CDR1 SQVTM, CDR2 ANQGSEA. Trimming pared 1 base from V and 0 bases from J, leaving 6 bases between. The CDR3 is 13 residues long. CDR3 sequence reads: CSVEVQTNYGYTF. The DNA for the CDR3 is TGCAGCGTTGAAGTCCAGACTAACTATGGCTACACCTTC. The whole variable domain, remainder taken from reference TRBV29-1 and TRBJ1-2, is SAVISQKPSRDICQRGTSLTIQCQVDSQVTMMFWYRQQPGQSLTLIATANQGSEATYESGFVIDKFPISRPNLTFSTLTVSNMSPEDSSIYLCSVEVQTNYGYTFGSGTRLTVV.

Ten or more counts support this clonotype. The genes are TRBV29-1 and TRBJ2-7, with D tentatively TRBD2 (6 bases). There are 11 residues in the CDR3. Per germline, CDR1 SQVTM and CDR2 ANQGSEA. Trimming shortened V by 7 bases and J by 6 bases, and 13 bases separated the two germline ends. CDR3 in amino acids: CSGRLGSEQYF. The CDR3 DNA sequence: TGCAGCGGACGACTAGGAAGCGAGCAGTACTTC.

The table lists this clonotype with many counts. The V call is TRBV9, the J call TRBJ2-7; 15 bases align to TRBD2. CDR3 size: 19 residues. V dropped 0 bases and J dropped 2; count of bases not matched to a gene: 9. CDR1 is SGDLS, CDR2 YYNGEE, per germline. CDR3 amino acids: CASSVGLGLAGGPTYEQYF. The CDR3 DNA sequence: TGTGCCAGCAGCGTAGGATTGGGACTAGCGGGAGGACCCACCTACGAGCAGTACTTC.

This clonotype was picked up many times. The chain uses TRBV5-1 and TRBJ2-2; no clear D. V was cut by 1 base and J by 5 bases, with 6 bases left in between. CDR1 and CDR2 from the germline V gene are SGHRS and YFSETQ. The CDR3 runs 13 residues. The CDR3 region has the DNA TGCGCCAGCAGCTTGTCGGTTACCGGGGAGCTGTTTTTT. Translated: CASSLSVTGELFF.

The table lists this clonotype with a few counts. The chain uses TRBV5-4 and TRBJ2-1; D is uncertain. The V and J ends lost 4 bases and 7 bases respectively, with 15 bases between them. This CDR3 is built from 14 residues. The germline V gene encodes CDR1 SGHNT and CDR2 YYREEE (reference sequence). The CDR3 spells CASSPHSLGNEQFF. CDR3 nucleotides: TGTGCCAGCAGCCCCCACTCCCTCGGAAATGAGCAGTTCTTC.

The chain joins TRBV6-5 to TRBJ2-5, with D unclear. V gave up 6 bases and J gave up 5 bases, with 16 bases separating them. CDR1 and CDR2 (germline): MNHEY, SVGAGI. There are 14 residues in the CDR3. In DNA form, the CDR3 reads TGTGCCAGCAGACCCTTACATCCCTTGGAGACCCAGTACTTC. Protein sequence: CASRPLHPLETQYF.

This clonotype was counted at least ten times. The chain couples TRBV28 to TRBJ2-1, with D maybe TRBD2 (5 bases). The CDR3 is 14 amino acids. V lost 5 bases and J lost 5, with 13 bases in between. The germline V gene encodes CDR1 MDHEN and CDR2 SYDVKM. The CDR3 region has the DNA TGTGCCAGCAGTACGGGATCGTGGCACAATGAGCAGTTCTTC. Its translation: CASSTGSWHNEQFF.

This clonotype was seen more than once but under ten times. The rearrangement joins TRBV9 to TRBJ2-6; D is unresolved. CDR3 length: 17 residues. In germline, CDR1 is SGDLS, CDR2 YYNGEE. V was cut by 3 bases and J by 0 bases, with 13 bases left in between. The CDR3 nucleotides are TGTGCCAGCAGCGGTACTTCGGCCCTCTCTGGGGCCAACGTCCTGACTTTC. Protein sequence: CASSGTSALSGANVLTF.

This clonotype was counted ten times or more. The V call is TRBV28, the J call TRBJ2-1; TRBD1 aligns across 8 bases. This CDR3 has 17 residues. Per the germline V gene, CDR1 is MDHEN and CDR2 is SYDVKM. The trim removed 1 base at V and 5 bases at J, leaving 10 bases unmatched. The CDR3 sequence: CASSLSPQGALDNEQFF. CDR3 sequence (DNA): TGTGCCAGCAGTTTATCCCCCCAGGGGGCTCTAGACAATGAGCAGTTCTTC. Based on the CDR3 plus reference TRBV28 and TRBJ2-1, the full variable domain is DVKVTQSSRYLVKRTGEKVFLECVQDMDHENMFWYRQDPGLGLRLIYFSYDVKMKEKGDIPEGYSVSREKKERFSLILESASTNQTSMYLCASSLSPQGALDNEQFFGPGTRLTVL.

The rearrangement links TRBV20-1 to TRBJ1-2; 7 bases line up with TRBD1. V lost 1 base and J lost 0; bases outside the gene matches: 2. Germline V CDR1 and CDR2: DFQATT, SNEGSKA (reference sequence). The CDR3 runs to 14 residues. The CDR3 reads CSARGQGTNYGYTF. CDR3 nucleotides: TGCAGTGCTAGAGGACAGGGAACTAACTATGGCTACACCTTC.

The V call is TRBV27, the J call TRBJ2-1, with D possibly being TRBD2 (6 bases). Trimming pared 3 bases from V and 2 bases from J, leaving 14 bases between. The germline V gene has CDR1 MNHEY and CDR2 SMNVEV (reference sequence). The length of the CDR3 is 16 residues. CDR3 DNA sequence: TGTGCCAGCAGTTTCGCCGCGGGGCCCCCCTACAATGAGCAGTTCTTC. Translated, it gives CASSFAAGPPYNEQFF.

The chain carries TRBV7-2 and TRBJ1-3; D is unclear. The CDR3 is made up of 16 amino acids. In germline, CDR1 is SGHTA, CDR2 FQGNSA. V was shortened by 0 bases and J by 0 bases, with 9 bases between the two germline ends. The CDR3 nucleotides are TGTGCCAGCAGCTTAGCGATCGCCTCCTCTGGAAACACCATATATTTT. It codes for CASSLAIASSGNTIYF. Complete variable domain (other parts from reference TRBV7-2 and TRBJ1-3): GAGVSQSPSNKVTEKGKDVELRCDPISGHTALYWYRQSLGQGLEFLIYFQGNSAPDKSGLPSDRFSAERTGGSVSTLTIQRTQQEDSAVYLCASSLAIASSGNTIYFGEGSWLTVV.